Listed below are T cell receptor beta chains from one sample, sequenced in a study of T cell responses to AZD1222 COVID-19 vaccine. Clones were read by immunoSEQ multiplex PCR, and TCRdb kept only the in-frame ones, dropping some. The sample shows approximately 74,000 clones, about 85% of them seen only once. This material consisted of peripheral blood, taken 28 days after the second AZD1222 dose. Receptors originate from an adult who received the AZD1222 COVID-19 vaccine. Both conserved end residues are part of each CDR3. D genes are given only for firm matches. Rows may omit the clone size; those that give it use once, few, many or a size class.

j_gene: TRBJ2-7; abundance: .; v_gene: TRBV11-1; d_gene: TRBD1; CDR3nt: TGTGCCAGCAGCTCGTGGGACAGCCCCAGCTACGAGCAGTACTTC; CDR3aa: CASSSWDSPSYEQYF
j_gene: TRBJ1-1; abundance: .; v_gene: TRBV28; d_gene: TRBD1; CDR3nt: TGTGCCAGCAGTACCCGGACAGGGGGAACTGAAGCTTTCTTT; CDR3aa: CASSTRTGGTEAFF
j_gene: TRBJ1-5; abundance: .; v_gene: TRBV5-3; d_gene: TRBD1; CDR3nt: TGTGCCAGAAGCTCGATACAGGGGGCCCAGGGCCCACTGTGTAGCAATCAGCCCCAGCATTTT; CDR3aa: CARSSIQGAQGPLCSNQPQHF
j_gene: TRBJ1-2; abundance: .; v_gene: TRBV28; d_gene: .; CDR3nt: TGTGCCAGCAATGGCGTTAACTATGGCTACACCTTC; CDR3aa: CASNGVNYGYTF
j_gene: TRBJ2-2; abundance: .; v_gene: TRBV6-6; d_gene: .; CDR3nt: TGTGCCAGCATGCGGGCGCTGAACACCGGGGAGCTGTTTTTT; CDR3aa: CASMRALNTGELFF
j_gene: TRBJ2-1; abundance: .; v_gene: TRBV11-2; d_gene: .; CDR3nt: TGTGCCAGCAGCGCCCTTTCGAACAATGAGCAGTTCTTC; CDR3aa: CASSALSNNEQFF
j_gene: TRBJ1-1; abundance: .; v_gene: TRBV18; d_gene: .; CDR3nt: TGTGCCAGCTCACCACTCCACGGGAACACTGAAGCTTTCTTT; CDR3aa: CASSPLHGNTEAFF
j_gene: TRBJ2-5; abundance: few; v_gene: TRBV6-2/TRBV6-3; d_gene: .; CDR3nt: TGTGCCAGCAGTTACCCCCCCGAGACCCAGTACTTC; CDR3aa: CASSYPPETQYF
j_gene: TRBJ1-4; abundance: .; v_gene: TRBV14; d_gene: TRBD1; CDR3nt: TGTGCCAGCAGCCCACGTGGGACAGTTGGGGAAAAACTGTTTTTT; CDR3aa: CASSPRGTVGEKLFF
j_gene: TRBJ1-2; abundance: .; v_gene: TRBV30; d_gene: .; CDR3nt: TGTGCCTGGACCCCCGGGACACCTGGAGCGGGCTACACCTTC; CDR3aa: CAWTPGTPGAGYTF
j_gene: TRBJ1-3; abundance: .; v_gene: TRBV18; d_gene: .; CDR3nt: TGTGCCAGCTCACCTGAGATCTCTGGAAACACCATATATTTT; CDR3aa: CASSPEISGNTIYF
j_gene: TRBJ1-2; abundance: .; v_gene: TRBV29-1; d_gene: .; CDR3nt: TGCAGCGTGATAGGCGTTGATGGCTACACCTTC; CDR3aa: CSVIGVDGYTF
j_gene: TRBJ2-1; abundance: few; v_gene: TRBV19; d_gene: TRBD2; CDR3nt: TGTGCCAGTACCTCCGGGCGGACTAGCGGGAGGAATGAGCAGTTCTTC; CDR3aa: CASTSGRTSGRNEQFF
j_gene: TRBJ1-5; abundance: .; v_gene: TRBV6-5; d_gene: TRBD1; CDR3nt: TGTGCCAGCAGTTACGACAGGGGCAATCAGCCCCAGCATTTT; CDR3aa: CASSYDRGNQPQHF
j_gene: TRBJ1-4; abundance: .; v_gene: TRBV6-5; d_gene: .; CDR3nt: TGTGCCAGCAGCTACACTATGTGGGAAAAACTGTTTTTT; CDR3aa: CASSYTMWEKLFF
j_gene: TRBJ1-2; abundance: .; v_gene: TRBV12-3/TRBV12-4; d_gene: .; CDR3nt: TGTGCCAGCAGCTCAGGGTCGGGCTACACCTTC; CDR3aa: CASSSGSGYTF
j_gene: TRBJ2-2; abundance: .; v_gene: TRBV19; d_gene: TRBD2; CDR3nt: TGTGCCAGTAGTATACGGGCTAGCGGAAGGACCGGGGAGCTGTTTTTT; CDR3aa: CASSIRASGRTGELFF
j_gene: TRBJ1-1; abundance: .; v_gene: TRBV7-3; d_gene: .; CDR3nt: TGTGCCAGCAGCTGGGGCATGAACACTGAAGCTTTCTTT; CDR3aa: CASSWGMNTEAFF
j_gene: TRBJ2-7; abundance: .; v_gene: TRBV5-1; d_gene: TRBD2; CDR3nt: TGCGCCAGCAGCTTGTCCCCGGGAGGGCCAAACGAGCAGTACTTC; CDR3aa: CASSLSPGGPNEQYF
j_gene: TRBJ2-2; abundance: .; v_gene: TRBV5-4; d_gene: TRBD1; CDR3nt: TGTGCCAGCAGCTTTCGACAGGGGGCTAACGCCGGGGAGCTGTTTTTT; CDR3aa: CASSFRQGANAGELFF
j_gene: TRBJ1-1; abundance: .; v_gene: TRBV30; d_gene: .; CDR3nt: TGTGCCTGGAGTGGGGGGAGCACTGAAGCTTTCTTT; CDR3aa: CAWSGGSTEAFF
j_gene: TRBJ2-1; abundance: .; v_gene: TRBV7-3; d_gene: TRBD2; CDR3nt: TGTGCCAGCAGCTTAACTAGCGGGAGGCGGTTCTTC; CDR3aa: CASSLTSGRRFF
j_gene: TRBJ1-2; abundance: .; v_gene: TRBV19; d_gene: .; CDR3nt: TGTGCCAGTAGTATAAGGGGACCTAACTATGGCTACACCTTC; CDR3aa: CASSIRGPNYGYTF
j_gene: TRBJ2-1; abundance: once; v_gene: TRBV7-9; d_gene: .; CDR3nt: TGTGCCAGCAGCTCCTACGGCAGGGGCTACAATGAGCAGTTCTTC; CDR3aa: CASSSYGRGYNEQFF
j_gene: TRBJ2-1; abundance: .; v_gene: TRBV19; d_gene: TRBD2; CDR3nt: TGTGCCAGTAGTATCGTTAGCGGGAGAGCCAATGAGCAGTTCTTC; CDR3aa: CASSIVSGRANEQFF
j_gene: TRBJ2-3; abundance: .; v_gene: TRBV6-5; d_gene: .; CDR3nt: TGTGCCAGCTCCCAGGGGGGAGGAACAGATACGCAGTATTTT; CDR3aa: CASSQGGGTDTQYF
j_gene: TRBJ2-1; abundance: few; v_gene: TRBV27; d_gene: .; CDR3nt: TGTGCCAGCATGCAGAGCTCCTACAATGAGCAGTTCTTC; CDR3aa: CASMQSSYNEQFF
j_gene: TRBJ1-5; abundance: .; v_gene: TRBV18; d_gene: TRBD1; CDR3nt: TGTGCCAGCTCAGCCACCCAGGGGGCCGGCAATCAGCCCCAGCATTTT; CDR3aa: CASSATQGAGNQPQHF
j_gene: TRBJ2-5; abundance: .; v_gene: TRBV6-1; d_gene: TRBD1; CDR3nt: TGTGCCAGCAGTGAACTTTGGACAGGGACGGGAGAGACCCAGTACTTC; CDR3aa: CASSELWTGTGETQYF
j_gene: TRBJ1-5; abundance: once; v_gene: TRBV3-1/TRBV3-2; d_gene: .; CDR3nt: TGTGCCAGCAGCACCCGGGAAGGCAACAAGCCCCAGCATTTT; CDR3aa: CASSTREGNKPQHF
j_gene: TRBJ1-6; abundance: once; v_gene: TRBV19; d_gene: .; CDR3nt: TGTGCCAGTAGTGCACAGGGTAGTAATTCACCCCTCCACTTT; CDR3aa: CASSAQGSNSPLHF
j_gene: TRBJ2-1; abundance: .; v_gene: TRBV14; d_gene: TRBD2; CDR3nt: TGTGCCAGCAGCCATGTGGCGGGAGCCCGCTACAATGAGCAGTTCTTC; CDR3aa: CASSHVAGARYNEQFF
j_gene: TRBJ1-3; abundance: .; v_gene: TRBV25-1; d_gene: .; CDR3nt: TGTGCCAGCCGCCGGGGGCTCAACTGGTACTCTGGAAACACCATATATTTT; CDR3aa: CASRRGLNWYSGNTIYF
j_gene: TRBJ2-1; abundance: .; v_gene: TRBV5-1; d_gene: TRBD2; CDR3nt: TGCGCCAGCAGCTTGGCCGCCCTAGCGGGATTTCGTTCATACAATGAGCAGTTCTTC; CDR3aa: CASSLAALAGFRSYNEQFF
j_gene: TRBJ1-2; abundance: .; v_gene: TRBV6-5; d_gene: .; CDR3nt: TGTGCCAGCAGTACAGGAGCAGGGTGGTTTTGGGGCTACACCTTC; CDR3aa: CASSTGAGWFWGYTF
j_gene: TRBJ2-3; abundance: .; v_gene: TRBV18; d_gene: TRBD2; CDR3nt: TGTGCCAGCTCACCACGGACGGGAGGGCCAGATACGCAGTATTTT; CDR3aa: CASSPRTGGPDTQYF
j_gene: TRBJ2-5; abundance: .; v_gene: TRBV19; d_gene: TRBD1; CDR3nt: TGTGCCAGTAGTATGGCCCGACAGGGTAGGACCCAGTACTTC; CDR3aa: CASSMARQGRTQYF
j_gene: TRBJ1-4; abundance: .; v_gene: TRBV18; d_gene: TRBD1; CDR3nt: TGTGCCAGCTCCTGGGACAGGGGTTCTGAAAAACTGTTTTTT; CDR3aa: CASSWDRGSEKLFF
j_gene: TRBJ1-5; abundance: .; v_gene: TRBV7-2; d_gene: .; CDR3nt: TGTGCCAGCAGCTTAGATTGGGAACAGCCCCAGCATTTT; CDR3aa: CASSLDWEQPQHF
j_gene: TRBJ1-1; abundance: .; v_gene: TRBV6-6; d_gene: .; CDR3nt: TGTGCCAGCAGTCAATACATGAACACTGAAGCTTTCTTT; CDR3aa: CASSQYMNTEAFF
j_gene: TRBJ2-3; abundance: .; v_gene: TRBV18; d_gene: .; CDR3nt: TGTGCCAGCTCACCACCCAATCAGGGGAGTTATCTAGGCACAGATACGCAGTATTTT; CDR3aa: CASSPPNQGSYLGTDTQYF
j_gene: TRBJ1-3; abundance: .; v_gene: TRBV10-3; d_gene: TRBD1; CDR3nt: TGTGCCATCAGTCCCGGACAGGGGACTGGAAACACCATATATTTT; CDR3aa: CAISPGQGTGNTIYF
j_gene: TRBJ1-3; abundance: .; v_gene: TRBV5-1; d_gene: .; CDR3nt: TGCGCCAGCAGCTTGGCCCGACAAGCTGGAAACACCATATATTTT; CDR3aa: CASSLARQAGNTIYF
j_gene: TRBJ1-3; abundance: few; v_gene: TRBV7-2; d_gene: TRBD1; CDR3nt: TGTGCCAGCAGCCAGGGGGTCGGAAACACCATATATTTT; CDR3aa: CASSQGVGNTIYF
j_gene: TRBJ1-1; abundance: .; v_gene: TRBV5-1; d_gene: .; CDR3nt: TGCGCCAGCAGCCCCCAAAGGGGGGTCGGCACTGAAGCTTTCTTT; CDR3aa: CASSPQRGVGTEAFF
j_gene: TRBJ1-5; abundance: once; v_gene: TRBV18; d_gene: .; CDR3nt: TGTGCCAGCTCACCGGCCGGGAGAAATGGCAATCAGCCCCAGCATTTT; CDR3aa: CASSPAGRNGNQPQHF
j_gene: TRBJ2-2; abundance: .; v_gene: TRBV10-2; d_gene: TRBD2; CDR3nt: TGCGCCAGCAGAACCGGGACTAGCGGGTACGGGGAGCTGTTTTTT; CDR3aa: CASRTGTSGYGELFF
j_gene: TRBJ2-2; abundance: .; v_gene: TRBV6-2/TRBV6-3; d_gene: .; CDR3nt: TGTGCCAGCAGTTACCCTCCAAAAGGGGAGCTGTTTTTT; CDR3aa: CASSYPPKGELFF
j_gene: TRBJ1-2; abundance: .; v_gene: TRBV18; d_gene: .; CDR3nt: TGTGCCAGCTCACCCCAGGATGACTATGGCTACACCTTC; CDR3aa: CASSPQDDYGYTF
j_gene: TRBJ1-6; abundance: .; v_gene: TRBV7-8; d_gene: .; CDR3nt: TGTGCCAGCAGCCAAGGCGGCTCTCTGAGTTCACCCCTCCACTTT; CDR3aa: CASSQGGSLSSPLHF
j_gene: TRBJ2-3; abundance: .; v_gene: TRBV27; d_gene: .; CDR3nt: TGTGCCACCTATACCCGGTCCGGCGGAAGCACAGATACGCAGTATTTT; CDR3aa: CATYTRSGGSTDTQYF
j_gene: TRBJ2-7; abundance: few; v_gene: TRBV15; d_gene: .; CDR3nt: TGTGCCACCAGCACCGGACTAGAGGGGGGCGAGCAGTACTTC; CDR3aa: CATSTGLEGGEQYF
j_gene: TRBJ2-2; abundance: .; v_gene: TRBV5-1; d_gene: .; CDR3nt: TGCGCCAGCAGCCAGGGGTCTAACACCGGGGAGCTGTTTTTT; CDR3aa: CASSQGSNTGELFF